This T cell receptor beta chain was profiled in a study of T cells in Graves' hyperthyroidism and ophthalmopathy. Study-wide points: In the analysis, a 13 V-J model separated ophthalmopathy from stable hyperthyroidism.

There were TCR beta CDR3 regions amplified from RNA transcripts. HTBI primers were employed in a first-round RT-PCR of the TCR CDR3. TCRdb fed the multiplex PCR reads into MiXCR, producing one record per CDR3 protein. Of hundreds of thousands of distinct CDR3 sequences listed, roughly 22% are singletons. Comments on this clonotype: Its target is not known.

This receptor was obtained from a man aged 25-40 years with Graves' ophthalmopathy. The sample was blood.

The CDR3 bases are TGTGCCACCAGTGATTTCAGCGGGAGGGGCAATGAGCAGTTCTTC. Protein product: CATSDFSGRGNEQFF. This chain connects TRBV24-1 to TRBJ2-1, with 10 positions matching TRBD2. Trimming at V came to 1 base and at J to 6 bases, leaving 2 bases not matched to a gene. From germline, CDR1 is KGHDR and CDR2 SFDVKD. The length of the CDR3 is 15 residues.